This TCR beta chain was found in a study of human T cells and chemical hapten exposure. This CDR3 has 15 residues. J gave up 6 bases and V 4 bases, and 2 bases lay outside the gene matches. Germline CDR1 is MNHEY and CDR2 is SMNVEV (reference sequence). Described time point: patch test 1, 2 weeks after DPC sensitization. Indicated treatment: therapeutic diphenylcyclopropenone sensitization with weekly scalp DPC. Whole blood, unfractionated, served as the material for total RNA extraction. TCRdb ran MiXCR on the RACE reads and lists one entry per CDR3 protein. This sample has 370,000 or so distinct CDR3 sequences, with 4% to 5.5% found just once. This clonotype was found a few times.

The J gene is TRBJ2-2, the V gene TRBV27; TRBD2 matches 13 bases. Source: whole blood, taken in connection with sensitization to the hapten diphenylcyclopropenone (DPC). The TCR sequence derives from a woman in her fifties or sixties with alopecia areata. Some clones in this sample may be carry-over from other donors' samples. The CDR3 DNA reads as TGTGCCAGCAGTTGGACTAGCGGGAGCTCCGGGGAGCTGTTTTTT. Encoded protein: CASSWTSGSSGELFF.